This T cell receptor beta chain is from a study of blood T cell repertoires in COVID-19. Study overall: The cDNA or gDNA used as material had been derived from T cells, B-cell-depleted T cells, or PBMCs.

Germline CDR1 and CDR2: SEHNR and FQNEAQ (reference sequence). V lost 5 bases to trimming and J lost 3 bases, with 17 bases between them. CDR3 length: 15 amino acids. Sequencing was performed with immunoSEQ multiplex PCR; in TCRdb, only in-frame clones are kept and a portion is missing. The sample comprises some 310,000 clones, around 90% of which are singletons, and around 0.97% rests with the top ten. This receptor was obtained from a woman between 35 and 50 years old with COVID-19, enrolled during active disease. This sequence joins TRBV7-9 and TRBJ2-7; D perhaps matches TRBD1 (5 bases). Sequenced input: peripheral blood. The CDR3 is CASSAGWGGGYEQYF. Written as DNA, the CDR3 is TGTGCCAGCAGCGCAGGGTGGGGTGGTGGCTACGAGCAGTACTTC.